This T cell receptor (beta chain) appears in the sequencing data of a study of blood T cell repertoires in COVID-19. Turning to the study itself: Samples came from the United States, Italy and Spain, spanning acute and convalescent COVID-19. Sample material is recorded as cDNA or gDNA derived from T cells, B-cell-depleted T cells, or PBMCs.

Authors' data handling: Reference gene primers were amplified, and this amplification served to estimate nucleated cell counts. Repertoires were generated with immunoSEQ multiplex PCR, while TCRdb's copy carries only in-frame clones and drops some. The V and J calls and clone size were taken over from that table, and D and trimming were inferred from the DNA. The data show approximately 240,000 clones, with around 80% seen just once and less than 6.5% held by the top ten. The sequencing input was peripheral blood. The clonotype was recovered from a human donor in a cohort sampled during active COVID-19.

The CDR3 region is CASSLDPSGSTDTQYF. CDR3 sequence (DNA): TGTGCCAGCAGTTTAGACCCCAGCGGGAGCACAGATACGCAGTATTTT. The chain carries TRBV27 and TRBJ2-3; TRBD2 might be the D (6 bases). The CDR3 has 16 amino acids. Trimming left V 2 bases short and J 0 bases short, with 12 bases between. In germline, CDR1 is MNHEY, CDR2 SMNVEV (reference sequence).